The 8 T cell receptor beta chains below were found in one sample sequenced in a study of control samples from healthy donors and cancer patients. The assay was immunoSEQ multiplex PCR, and TCRdb's table has in-frame clones only and misses some. The repertoire includes 70,000 or so clones, roughly 94% of them detected once, and approximately 5.7% sits in the top ten. What was sequenced was blood. These receptor sequences come from a woman between 35 and 50 years old in good health.

The chain is built from TRBV5-5 and TRBJ1-2; 9 nucleotides agree with TRBD1. The CDR3 is made up of 18 amino acids. The germline V gene has CDR1 SGHKS and CDR2 YYEKEE (reference sequence). V lost 4 bases to trimming and J lost 4 bases; unmatched junction nucleotides: 17. This chain's CDR3 is CASSPIPGQGVYGYGYTF. In nucleotides, the CDR3 is TGTGCCAGCAGCCCAATCCCGGGACAGGGTGTTTATGGCTATGGCTACACCTTC. The full variable domain, rest sourced from reference TRBV5-5 and TRBJ1-2, is DAGVTQSPTHLIKTRGQQVTLRCSPISGHKSVSWYQQVLGQGPQFIFQYYEKEERGRGNFPDRFSARQFPNYSSELNVNALLLGDSALYLCASSPIPGQGVYGYGYTFGSGTRLTVV.

V and J are TRBV2 and TRBJ2-3; no definite D call. The CDR3 extends over 13 amino acids. The germline V gene has CDR1 SNHLY and CDR2 FYNNEI. The ends were cut back, 3 bases at V and 5 bases at J, with 9 bases in the middle. The CDR3 here is CASSDVGGDTQYF. CDR3 sequence (DNA): TGTGCCAGCAGTGACGTCGGTGGAGATACGCAGTATTTT.

As DNA, the CDR3 is TGTGCCAGCAGGCTGGGAGGAGAGGGGGAAAAACTGTTTTTT. Protein: CASRLGGEGEKLFF. This chain uses TRBV5-6 with TRBJ1-4, with D possibly TRBD1 on 5 matching bases. Trimming removed 5 bases from V and 8 bases from J, with 16 bases in between. CDR3 length: 14 amino acids. Per germline, CDR1 SGHDT and CDR2 YYEEEE.

This CDR3 is CAISEGAGNTGELFF. CDR3 in DNA: TGTGCCATCAGTGAGGGGGCTGGGAACACCGGGGAGCTGTTTTTT. V gene TRBV10-3 combines with J gene TRBJ2-2, with a tentative D call TRBD1 (5 bases). V was cut by 2 bases and J by 1 base, with 8 bases left in between. The CDR3 loop spans 15 amino acids. CDR1 is ENHRY and CDR2 is SYGVKD in the germline V gene.

The V call is TRBV2, the J call TRBJ1-2; 10 bases map to TRBD1. The CDR3 loop spans 14 amino acids. V lost 7 bases and J lost 7; bases outside the gene matches: 9. Germline CDR1 SNHLY, CDR2 FYNNEI. CDR3 DNA: TGTGCCAGCATTCCGGGACAGGGGTATCCTGGCTACACCTTC. Translating it yields CASIPGQGYPGYTF.

This rearrangement joins TRBV24-1 to TRBJ2-3; 13 nucleotides agree with TRBD2. The CDR3 consists of 19 residues. Trimming removed 4 bases from V and 0 bases from J; junction bases left unmatched: 9. CDR1 is KGHDR and CDR2 is SFDVKD in the germline V gene. CDR3 sequence (DNA): TGTGCCACCAGTGACGGGAGACTAGCGGGGGGTCATAGCACAGATACGCAGTATTTT. It specifies CATSDGRLAGGHSTDTQYF.

The chain employs TRBV7-2 and TRBJ2-2; the D is unclear. Germline CDR1 and CDR2: SGHTA and FQGNSA. This CDR3 has 15 amino acids. V lost 0 bases to trimming and J lost 2 bases, with 7 bases between them. The CDR3 DNA is TGTGCCAGCAGCTTAGCAGTCCATAACACCGGGGAGCTGTTTTTT. Amino acid sequence: CASSLAVHNTGELFF.

Only one count was recorded for this clone. This chain connects TRBV7-6 to TRBJ2-5; TRBD2 aligns across 11 bases. CDR1 is SGHVS, CDR2 FNYEAQ, per germline. The CDR3 has 20 amino acids. Unmatched junction bases numbered 19, after V lost 5 bases and J lost 2 bases. The CDR3 reads CASSTFPGLAERGEQETQYF. The CDR3 DNA reads TGTGCCAGCAGCACATTTCCGGGACTAGCGGAAAGGGGGGAACAAGAGACCCAGTACTTC.